This record looks at one T cell receptor (beta chain) sequence and its context. Its antigen is unidentified. J gave up 5 bases and V 0 bases, and 4 bases lay outside the gene matches. This CDR3 comprises 16 residues. Germline values: CDR1 MNHNY, CDR2 SVGAGI (reference sequence). The data stem from a study of cytomegalovirus exposure and HLA in healthy donors. Study at large: An early data release held around 80 million unique TCRs from HLA-typed donors.

In the PCR, 60 Vbeta and 13 Jbeta primers were used. TCRdb keeps only in-frame clones here, not all; method: immunoSEQ multiplex PCR. Among under 200,000 clones, approximately 80% were seen once, and the ten largest hold 8% to 10%. Overall study results and limits: From TCR beta sequences, most subjects' HLA-A and HLA-B alleles were reportedly predicted accurately. Cytomegalovirus association was listed for around 180 TCR beta chains.

Source material: PBMCs. The chain couples TRBV6-6 to TRBJ2-1; 10 bases fit TRBD1. The TCR was taken from a young man in good health and CMV-seropositive. The CDR3 here is CASSYSRQGADNEQFF. The CDR3, as DNA: TGTGCCAGCAGTTACTCGAGACAGGGGGCCGACAATGAGCAGTTCTTC.